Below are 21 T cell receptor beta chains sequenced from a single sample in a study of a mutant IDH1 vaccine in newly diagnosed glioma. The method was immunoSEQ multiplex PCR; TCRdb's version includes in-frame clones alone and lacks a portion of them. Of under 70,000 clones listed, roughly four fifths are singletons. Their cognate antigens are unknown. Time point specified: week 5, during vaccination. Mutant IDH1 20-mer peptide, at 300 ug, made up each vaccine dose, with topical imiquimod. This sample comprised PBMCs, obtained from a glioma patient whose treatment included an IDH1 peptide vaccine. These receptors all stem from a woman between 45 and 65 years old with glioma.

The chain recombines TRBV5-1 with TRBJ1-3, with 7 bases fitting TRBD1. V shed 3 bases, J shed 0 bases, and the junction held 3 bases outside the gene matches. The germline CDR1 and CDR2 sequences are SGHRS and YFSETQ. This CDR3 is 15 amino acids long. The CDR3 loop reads CASSWTGLSGNTIYF. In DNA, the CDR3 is TGCGCCAGCAGCTGGACAGGACTCTCTGGAAACACCATATATTTT.

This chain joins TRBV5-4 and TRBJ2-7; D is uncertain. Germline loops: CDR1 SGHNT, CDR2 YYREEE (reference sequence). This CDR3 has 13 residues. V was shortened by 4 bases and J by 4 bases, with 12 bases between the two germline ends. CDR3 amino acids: CASSPDGGYEQYF. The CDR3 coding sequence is TGTGCCAGCAGCCCCGACGGTGGATACGAGCAGTACTTC.

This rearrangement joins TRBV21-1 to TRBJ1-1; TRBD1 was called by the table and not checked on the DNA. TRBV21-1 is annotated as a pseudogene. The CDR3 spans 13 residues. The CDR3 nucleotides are TGTGCCAGATTAGGACAGAGTAACACTGAAGCTTTCTTT. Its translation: CARLGQSNTEAFF.

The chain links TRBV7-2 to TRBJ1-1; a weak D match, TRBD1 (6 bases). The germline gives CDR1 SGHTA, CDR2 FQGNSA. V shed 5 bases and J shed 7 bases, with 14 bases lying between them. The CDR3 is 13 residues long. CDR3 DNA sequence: TGTGCCAGCAGCCGCGAAGGGACAAGTGAAGCTTTCTTT. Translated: CASSREGTSEAFF.

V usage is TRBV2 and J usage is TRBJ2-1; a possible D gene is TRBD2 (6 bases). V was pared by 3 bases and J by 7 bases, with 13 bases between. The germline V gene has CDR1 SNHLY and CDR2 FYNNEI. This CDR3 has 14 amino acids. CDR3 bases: TGTGCCAGCAGTGAGGGGACTTCTGTAAATGAGCAGTTCTTC. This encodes CASSEGTSVNEQFF.

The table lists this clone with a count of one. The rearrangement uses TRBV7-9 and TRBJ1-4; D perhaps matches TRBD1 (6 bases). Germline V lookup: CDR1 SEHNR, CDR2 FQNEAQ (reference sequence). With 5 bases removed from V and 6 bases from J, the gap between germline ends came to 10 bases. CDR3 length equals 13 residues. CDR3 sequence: CASSPGAHEKLFF. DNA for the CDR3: TGTGCCAGCAGCCCAGGGGCGCATGAAAAACTGTTTTTT.

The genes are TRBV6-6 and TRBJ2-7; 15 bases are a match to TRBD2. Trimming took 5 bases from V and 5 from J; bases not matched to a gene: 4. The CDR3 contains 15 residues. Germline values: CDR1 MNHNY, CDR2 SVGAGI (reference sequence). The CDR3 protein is CASSRGTSGGNEQYF. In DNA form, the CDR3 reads TGTGCCAGCAGTAGGGGGACTAGCGGGGGGAACGAGCAGTACTTC.

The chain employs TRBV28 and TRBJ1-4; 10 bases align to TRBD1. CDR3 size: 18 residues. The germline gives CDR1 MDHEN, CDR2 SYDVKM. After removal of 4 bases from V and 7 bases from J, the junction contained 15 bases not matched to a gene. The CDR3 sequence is CASSSPRADRGLAEKLFF. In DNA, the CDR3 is TGTGCCAGCAGTTCCCCAAGGGCCGACAGGGGGCTTGCTGAAAAACTGTTTTTT. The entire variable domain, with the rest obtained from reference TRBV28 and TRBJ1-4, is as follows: DVKVTQSSRYLVKRTGEKVFLECVQDMDHENMFWYRQDPGLGLRLIYFSYDVKMKEKGDIPEGYSVSREKKERFSLILESASTNQTSMYLCASSSPRADRGLAEKLFFGSGTQLSVL.

The CDR3 loop reads CASRSLVSGGAVETQYF. In DNA, the CDR3 is TGCGCCAGCAGGAGTTTGGTTAGCGGGGGGGCCGTAGAGACCCAGTACTTC. The chain joins TRBV5-1 to TRBJ2-5, with 11 nucleotides matching TRBD2. The CDR3 consists of 17 residues. The V segment lost 5 bases and the J segment 4 bases; nucleotides outside the gene matches: 13. Germline CDR1 SGHRS, CDR2 YFSETQ.

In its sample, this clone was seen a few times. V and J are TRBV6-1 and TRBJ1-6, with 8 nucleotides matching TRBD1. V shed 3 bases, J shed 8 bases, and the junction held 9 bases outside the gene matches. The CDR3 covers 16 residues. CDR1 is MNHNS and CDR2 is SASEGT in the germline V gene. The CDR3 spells CASSEGAGTGHSPLHF. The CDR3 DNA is TGTGCCAGCAGTGAGGGGGCGGGGACAGGTCATTCACCCCTCCACTTT.

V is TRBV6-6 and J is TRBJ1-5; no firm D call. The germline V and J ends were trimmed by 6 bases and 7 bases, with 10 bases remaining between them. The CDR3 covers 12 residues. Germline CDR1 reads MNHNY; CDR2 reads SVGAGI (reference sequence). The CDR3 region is CASRVLGQPQHF. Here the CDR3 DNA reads TGTGCCAGCAGGGTTTTGGGGCAGCCCCAGCATTTT.

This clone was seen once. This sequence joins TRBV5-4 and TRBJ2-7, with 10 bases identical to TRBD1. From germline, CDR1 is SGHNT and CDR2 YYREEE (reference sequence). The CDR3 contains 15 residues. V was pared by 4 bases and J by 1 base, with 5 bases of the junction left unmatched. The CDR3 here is CASSRWGQGSYEQYF. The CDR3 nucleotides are TGTGCCAGCAGCCGGTGGGGACAGGGGTCCTACGAGCAGTACTTC.

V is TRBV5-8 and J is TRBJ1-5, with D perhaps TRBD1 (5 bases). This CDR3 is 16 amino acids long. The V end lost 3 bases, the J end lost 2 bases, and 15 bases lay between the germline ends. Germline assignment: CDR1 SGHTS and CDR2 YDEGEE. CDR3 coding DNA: TGTGCCAGCAGCTATGGACACCAATTGGGCAATCAGCCCCAGCATTTT. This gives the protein CASSYGHQLGNQPQHF.

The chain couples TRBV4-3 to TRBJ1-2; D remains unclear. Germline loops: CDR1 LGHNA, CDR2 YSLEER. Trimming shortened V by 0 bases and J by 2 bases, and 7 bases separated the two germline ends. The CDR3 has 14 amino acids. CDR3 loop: CASSQDPENYGYTF. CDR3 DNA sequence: TGCGCCAGCAGCCAAGATCCGGAGAACTATGGCTACACCTTC.

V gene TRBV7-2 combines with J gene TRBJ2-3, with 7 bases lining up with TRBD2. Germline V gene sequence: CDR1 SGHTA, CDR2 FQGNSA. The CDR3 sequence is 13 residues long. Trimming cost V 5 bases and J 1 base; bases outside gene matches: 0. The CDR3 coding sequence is TGTGCCAGCAGCCGGGGGGGCACAGATACGCAGTATTTT. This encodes CASSRGGTDTQYF.

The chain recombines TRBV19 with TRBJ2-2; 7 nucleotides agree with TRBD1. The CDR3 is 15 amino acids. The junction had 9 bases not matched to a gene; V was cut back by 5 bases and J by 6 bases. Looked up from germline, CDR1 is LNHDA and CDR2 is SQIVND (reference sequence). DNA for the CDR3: TGTGCCAGTAGTGCGACAGGGAACGTCGCCGGGGAGCTGTTTTTT. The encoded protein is CASSATGNVAGELFF.

CDR3: CASSQRGGGSYNEQFF. The CDR3 DNA reads as TGCGCCAGCAGCCAACGAGGCGGTGGGTCCTACAATGAGCAGTTCTTC. The chain carries TRBV4-1 and TRBJ2-1, with D hard to call. The CDR3 has 16 amino acids. Germline values: CDR1 MGHRA, CDR2 YSYEKL. V lost 2 bases, J lost 1 base, and 12 bases lay in between.

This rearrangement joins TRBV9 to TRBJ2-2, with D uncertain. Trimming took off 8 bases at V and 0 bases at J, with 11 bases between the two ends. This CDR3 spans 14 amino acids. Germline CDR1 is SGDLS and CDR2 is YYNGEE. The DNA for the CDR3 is TGTGCCAGTGAACCCCCCTCGAACACCGGGGAGCTGTTTTTT. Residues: CASEPPSNTGELFF.

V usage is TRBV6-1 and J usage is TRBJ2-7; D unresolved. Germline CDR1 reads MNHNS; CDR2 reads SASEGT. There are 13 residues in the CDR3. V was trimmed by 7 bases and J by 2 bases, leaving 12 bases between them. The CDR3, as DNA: TGTGCCAGCACCCCACGGCCAGCCTACGAGCAGTACTTC. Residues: CASTPRPAYEQYF.

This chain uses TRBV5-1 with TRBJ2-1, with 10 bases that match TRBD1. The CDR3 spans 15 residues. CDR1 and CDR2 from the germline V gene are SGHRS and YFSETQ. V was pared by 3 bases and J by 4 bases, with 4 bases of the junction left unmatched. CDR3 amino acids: CASSSGQGPYNEQFF. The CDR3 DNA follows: TGCGCCAGCAGCTCGGGACAGGGGCCGTACAATGAGCAGTTCTTC.

CDR3 DNA: TGTGCCAGCAGCTCAGGGACTAGTGGGGTGGGCCAGTACTTC. Its translation is CASSSGTSGVGQYF. V usage is TRBV5-6 and J usage is TRBJ2-5, with TRBD2 matching over 8 bases. CDR1 SGHDT and CDR2 YYEEEE come from the germline V gene. With V trimmed by 3 bases and J by 10 bases, 11 bases remained unmatched. This CDR3 region has 14 residues.